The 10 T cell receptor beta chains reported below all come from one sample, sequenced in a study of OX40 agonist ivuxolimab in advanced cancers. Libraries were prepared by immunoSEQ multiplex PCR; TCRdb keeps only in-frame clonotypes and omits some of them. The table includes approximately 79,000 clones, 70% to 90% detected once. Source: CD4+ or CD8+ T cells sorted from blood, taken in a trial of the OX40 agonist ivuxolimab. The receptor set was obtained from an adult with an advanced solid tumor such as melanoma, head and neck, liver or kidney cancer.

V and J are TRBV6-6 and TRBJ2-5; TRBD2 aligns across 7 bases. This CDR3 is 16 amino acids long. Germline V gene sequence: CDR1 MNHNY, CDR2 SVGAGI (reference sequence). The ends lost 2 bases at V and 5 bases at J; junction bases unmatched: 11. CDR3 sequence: CASSYAGRGWGETQYF. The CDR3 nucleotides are TGTGCCAGCAGTTACGCAGGGAGGGGATGGGGGGAGACCCAGTACTTC.

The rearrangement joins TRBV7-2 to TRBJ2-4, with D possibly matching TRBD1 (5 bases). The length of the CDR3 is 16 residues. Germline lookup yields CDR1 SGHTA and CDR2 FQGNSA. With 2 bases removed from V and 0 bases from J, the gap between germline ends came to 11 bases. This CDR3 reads CASSLQGLLAKNIQYF. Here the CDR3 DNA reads TGTGCCAGCAGCTTACAGGGCTTACTAGCCAAAAACATTCAGTACTTC. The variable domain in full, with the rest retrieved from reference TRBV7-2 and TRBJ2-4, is GAGVSQSPSNKVTEKGKDVELRCDPISGHTALYWYRQSLGQGLEFLIYFQGNSAPDKSGLPSDRFSAERTGGSVSTLTIQRTQQEDSAVYLCASSLQGLLAKNIQYFGAGTRLSVL.

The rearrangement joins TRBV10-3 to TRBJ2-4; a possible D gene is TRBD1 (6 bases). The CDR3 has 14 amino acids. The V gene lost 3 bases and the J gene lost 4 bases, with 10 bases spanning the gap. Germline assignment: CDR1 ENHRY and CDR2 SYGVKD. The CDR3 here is CAISDGQGKNIQYF. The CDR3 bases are TGTGCCATCAGTGACGGGCAGGGGAAAAACATTCAGTACTTC.

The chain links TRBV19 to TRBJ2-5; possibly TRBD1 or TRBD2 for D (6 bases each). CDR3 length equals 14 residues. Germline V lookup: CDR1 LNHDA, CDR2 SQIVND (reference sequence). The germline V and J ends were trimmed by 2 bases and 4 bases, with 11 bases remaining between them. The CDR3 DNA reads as TGTGCCAGTAGTATAATGGGGGGCCCAGAGACCCAGTACTTC. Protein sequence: CASSIMGGPETQYF. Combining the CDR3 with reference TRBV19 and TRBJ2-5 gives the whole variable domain DGGITQSPKYLFRKEGQNVTLSCEQNLNHDAMYWYRQDPGQGLRLIYYSQIVNDFQKGDIAEGYSVSREKKESFPLTVTSAQKNPTAFYLCASSIMGGPETQYFGPGTRLLVL.

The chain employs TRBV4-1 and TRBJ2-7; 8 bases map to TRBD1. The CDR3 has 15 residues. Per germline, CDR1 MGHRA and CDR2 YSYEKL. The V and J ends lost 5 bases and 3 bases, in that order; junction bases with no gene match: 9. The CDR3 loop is CASSIDGQGIYEQYF. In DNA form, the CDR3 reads TGCGCCAGCAGCATCGACGGACAGGGTATCTACGAGCAGTACTTC.

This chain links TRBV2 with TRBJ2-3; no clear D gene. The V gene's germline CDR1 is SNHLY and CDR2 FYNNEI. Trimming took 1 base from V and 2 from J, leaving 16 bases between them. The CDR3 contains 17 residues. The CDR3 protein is CASSEVRGVRNTDTQYF. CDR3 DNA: TGTGCCAGCAGTGAAGTTCGAGGTGTGAGGAACACAGATACGCAGTATTTT.

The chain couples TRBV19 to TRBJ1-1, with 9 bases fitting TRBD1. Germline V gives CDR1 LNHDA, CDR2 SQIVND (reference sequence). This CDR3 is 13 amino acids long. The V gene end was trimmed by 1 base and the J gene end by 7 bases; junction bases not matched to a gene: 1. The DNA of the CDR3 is TGTGCCAGTAGTATAGGGACAGGGGTTGAAGCTTTCTTT. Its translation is CASSIGTGVEAFF.

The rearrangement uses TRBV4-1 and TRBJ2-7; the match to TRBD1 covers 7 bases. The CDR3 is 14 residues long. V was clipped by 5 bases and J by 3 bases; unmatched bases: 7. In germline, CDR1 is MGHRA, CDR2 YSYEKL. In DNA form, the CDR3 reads TGCGCCAGCAGCGCACCCACAGGGGACTACGAGCAGTACTTC. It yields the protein CASSAPTGDYEQYF.

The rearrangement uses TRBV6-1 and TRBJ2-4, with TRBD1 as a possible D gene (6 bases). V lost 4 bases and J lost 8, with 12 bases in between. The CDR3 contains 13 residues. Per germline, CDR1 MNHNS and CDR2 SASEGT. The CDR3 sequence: CASSVQGLDIQYF. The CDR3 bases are TGTGCCAGCAGTGTGCAGGGGCTAGACATTCAGTACTTC.

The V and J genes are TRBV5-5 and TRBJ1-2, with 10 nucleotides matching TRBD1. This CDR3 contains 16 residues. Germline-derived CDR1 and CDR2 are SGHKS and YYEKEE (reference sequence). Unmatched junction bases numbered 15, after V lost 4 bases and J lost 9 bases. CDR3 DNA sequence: TGTGCCAGCAGCCCTCTCCCACCCGGGACAGGGGACAGCTACACCTTC. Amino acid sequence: CASSPLPPGTGDSYTF.